This TCR beta chain was found in a study of beta chain features in type 1 diabetes. Study observations and caveats: Shorter TCRB CDR3s, moderately but significantly so, marked every one of the four CD4+ subsets in Type 1 diabetes patients.

The isolated RNA, all of it, was reverse transcribed, so expressed TCRB transcripts were what got sequenced. The table came from immunoSEQ multiplex PCR; TCRdb's copy has only in-frame clones and leaves some out. The sample comprises roughly 400,000 clones, around 10% of which are singletons, and about 0.6% rests with the top ten. This clone showed up just a few times. Antigen: not known. The CDR3 runs to 15 residues. Germline assignment: CDR1 LGHNA and CDR2 YSLEER. V trimming: 4 bases; J trimming: 6 bases; junction bases outside the gene matches: 9. Specimen: central memory CD4+ T cells from blood. The chain employs TRBV4-3 and TRBJ1-2, with TRBD1 identical over 9 bases. The sequence came from a man aged 25 to 45 with type 1 diabetes. The DNA for the CDR3 is TGCGCCAGCAGCCGAACGGACAGGGGAACCCATGGCTACACCTTC. Translated: CASSRTDRGTHGYTF.